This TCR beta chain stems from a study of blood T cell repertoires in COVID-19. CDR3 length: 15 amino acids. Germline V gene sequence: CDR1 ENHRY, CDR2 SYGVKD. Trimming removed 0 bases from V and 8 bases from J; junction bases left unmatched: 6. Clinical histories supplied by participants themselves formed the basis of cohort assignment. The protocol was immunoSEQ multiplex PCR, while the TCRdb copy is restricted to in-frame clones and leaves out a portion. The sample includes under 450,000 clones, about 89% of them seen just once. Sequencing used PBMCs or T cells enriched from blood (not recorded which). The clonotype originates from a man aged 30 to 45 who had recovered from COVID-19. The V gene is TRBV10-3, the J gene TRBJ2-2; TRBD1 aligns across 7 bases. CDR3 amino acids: CAISESIGGKGELFF. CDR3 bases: TGTGCCATCAGTGAGTCCATAGGGGGCAAGGGGGAGCTGTTTTTT.